This T cell receptor (beta chain) is from a study of CD8+ T cells in alopecia areata. Study as a whole: Affected scalp percentage gauged treated patients' severity.

Trimming removed 4 bases at V and 7 bases at J, with 21 bases between. The CDR3 spans 15 residues. CDR1 is GTSNPN and CDR2 is SVGIG in the germline V gene (reference sequence). Sample treatment: oral pan-JAK inhibitor, 5-10 mg twice daily. RNA extraction was followed by reverse transcription into cDNA, which acted as the sequencing template. Sequenced by immunoSEQ multiplex PCR; TCRdb stores in-frame clones only, minus some. The table records about 200,000 clones, 45% to 65% of them present only once. The rearrangement joins TRBV30 to TRBJ2-3, with TRBD1 as a possible D gene (6 bases). The sequenced sample was CD4+ T cells sorted from blood, obtained at week 4, from a patient treated with tofacitinib. The TCR was taken from a human donor with alopecia areata. The CDR3 spells CAWTLSGTQPYTQYF. In DNA form, the CDR3 reads TGTGCCTGGACCCTTTCCGGGACACAACCTTATACGCAGTATTTT. The complete variable domain, with remaining parts taken from reference TRBV30 and TRBJ2-3, reads SQTIHQWPATLVQPVGSPLSLECTVEGTSNPNLYWYRQAAGRGLQLLFYSVGIGQISSEVPQNLSASRPQDRQFILSSKKLLLSDSGFYLCAWTLSGTQPYTQYFGPGTRLTVL.